This TCR beta chain came from a study of OX40 agonist ivuxolimab in advanced cancers. Study-wide context: Ivuxolimab was an agonistic, fully human IgG2 monoclonal antibody directed against OX40 (CD134), a costimulatory receptor. Intravenous ivuxolimab was administered to patients every 2 weeks at six dose levels: 0.01, 0.1, 0.3, 1.5, 3 and 10 mg/kg. Among the 52 dose-escalation patients, some 19 had hepatocellular carcinoma, roughly 15 melanoma, 9 renal cell carcinoma and 9 head and neck cancer. The dose-escalation cohort was roughly 80% male with a mean age of approximately 60 years, ranging from 23 to 79. Prior anti-PD-1, anti-PD-L1 or anti-CTLA-4 therapy was permitted, and about two fifths of dose-escalation patients had received checkpoint inhibitors. Three dose-escalation patients achieved partial responses, one with hepatocellular carcinoma and two with cutaneous melanoma. Peripheral TCRbeta sequencing aimed to test whether ivuxolimab altered TCR sequence diversity and caused clonal T-cell expansion. The paper describes the monotherapy dose-escalation part (N of about 57 patients) of the phase I trial of ivuxolimab. Study-level results and caveats: At doses from 0.1 to 3.0 mg/kg, clonal expansion was seen in both CD4+ and CD8+ blood T cells between baseline and week 6. On average, CD8+ T cells showed more expanded clones than CD4+ T cells after ivuxolimab. In the 0.1-3.0 mg/kg groups, partial responders had among the lowest normalized peripheral clonal expansion, particularly in CD8+ T cells. Low levels of normalized T-cell clonal expansion were also shown by some nonresponding patients. The antigen specificity of the clonally expanded peripheral T cells was not determined.

CDR1 and CDR2 are read off the germline V gene as MDHEN and SYDVKM. V and J lose 4 bases and 7 bases, and a span of 19 bases separates them. The CDR3 sequence holds 15 residues, the cysteine and phenylalanine included. The retained sequence is limited to the CDR3, 45 bases, with the frame set at the first base. With respect to this clone: The clone's antigen remains unknown. Base qualities are missing; no much larger clone stands one base away.

Genomic DNA was isolated from the sorted cells so that the TCRbeta CDR3 region could be sequenced. TCRbeta CDR3 regions were sequenced using the immunoSEQ Assay. This immuneACCESS table, as held by TCRdb, lists in-frame sequences with V and J called but not all clones. Of the missing ones, under half trace to an unresolved V gene in checked studies; the others have no known cause. Across this sample there are some 73,000 clones, with around 90% seen only once. Of the sample, roughly 0.56% is held by the ten largest clones. Patients with autoimmune disease history or receiving systemic immunosuppression were excluded from the trial. Peripheral blood for TCR sequencing was collected from all dose cohorts at baseline, on cycle 4 day 1, and on cycle 7 day 1. Samples were obtained from an open-label, multicenter, first-in-human phase I dose-escalation trial of ivuxolimab. Adults with locally advanced or metastatic melanoma, renal cell, hepatocellular, or head and neck squamous cell carcinoma were enrolled in the trial. Before TCR sequencing, CD4+ and CD8+ T cells were separately sorted from peripheral blood.

This clonotype originated in an adult with an advanced solid tumor such as melanoma, head and neck, liver or kidney cancer. This chain joins TRBV28 to TRBJ2-5; tentative D gene TRBD2, with 5 bases matching. The sequencing used CD4+ or CD8+ T cells sorted from blood, collected in a trial of the OX40 agonist ivuxolimab. The CDR3 region reads CASSSRVPLSGTQYF. The nucleotides read TGTGCCAGCAGTTCCCGGGTCCCCCTAAGCGGGACCCAGTACTTC.